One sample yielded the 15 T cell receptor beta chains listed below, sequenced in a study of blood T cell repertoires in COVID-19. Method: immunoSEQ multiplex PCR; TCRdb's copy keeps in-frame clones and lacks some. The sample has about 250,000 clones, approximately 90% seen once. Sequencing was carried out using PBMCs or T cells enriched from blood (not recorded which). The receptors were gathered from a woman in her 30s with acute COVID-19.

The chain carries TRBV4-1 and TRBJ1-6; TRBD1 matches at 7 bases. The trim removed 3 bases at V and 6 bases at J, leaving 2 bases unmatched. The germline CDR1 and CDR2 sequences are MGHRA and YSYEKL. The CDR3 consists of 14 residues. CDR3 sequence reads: CASSHRGLNSPLHF. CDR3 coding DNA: TGCGCCAGCAGCCATAGGGGGCTTAATTCACCCCTCCACTTT.

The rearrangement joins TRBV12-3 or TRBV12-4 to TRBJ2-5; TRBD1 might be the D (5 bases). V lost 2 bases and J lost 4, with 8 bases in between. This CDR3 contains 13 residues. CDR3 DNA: TGTGCCAGCAGTTTAAACAGGCGAGAGACCCAGTACTTC. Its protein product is CASSLNRRETQYF.

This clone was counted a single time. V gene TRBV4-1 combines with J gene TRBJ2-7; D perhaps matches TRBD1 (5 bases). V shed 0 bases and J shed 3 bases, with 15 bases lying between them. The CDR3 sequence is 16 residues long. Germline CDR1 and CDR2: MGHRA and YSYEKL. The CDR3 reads CASSQESRTFRYEQYF. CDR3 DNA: TGCGCCAGCAGCCAAGAATCAAGGACATTCCGCTACGAGCAGTACTTC.

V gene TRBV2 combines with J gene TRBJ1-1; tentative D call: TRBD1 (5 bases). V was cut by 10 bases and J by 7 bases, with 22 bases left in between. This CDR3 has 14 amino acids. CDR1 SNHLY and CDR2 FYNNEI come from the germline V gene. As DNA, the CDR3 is TGTGCCACCACACAAACGGGGGGAATAAGTGAAGCTTTCTTT. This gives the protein CATTQTGGISEAFF.

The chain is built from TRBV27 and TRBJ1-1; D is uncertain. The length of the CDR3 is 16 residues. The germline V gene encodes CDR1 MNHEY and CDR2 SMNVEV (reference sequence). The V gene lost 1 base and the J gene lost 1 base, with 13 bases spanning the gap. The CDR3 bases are TGTGCCAGCAGTTTATTCTCCTCGTTGTCGAACACTGAAGCTTTCTTT. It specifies CASSLFSSLSNTEAFF.

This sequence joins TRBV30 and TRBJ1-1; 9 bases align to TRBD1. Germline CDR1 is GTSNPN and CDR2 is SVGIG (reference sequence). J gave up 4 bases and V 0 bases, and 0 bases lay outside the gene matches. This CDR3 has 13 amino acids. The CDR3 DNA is TGTGCCTGGAGTGTGGACAGGGGCACTGAAGCTTTCTTT. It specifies CAWSVDRGTEAFF.

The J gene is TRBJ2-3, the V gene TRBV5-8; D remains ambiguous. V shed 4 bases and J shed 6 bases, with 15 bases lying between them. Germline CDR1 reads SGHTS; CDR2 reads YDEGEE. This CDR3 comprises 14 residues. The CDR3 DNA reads TGTGCCAGCAGCAATCACTACTATATTGATACGCAGTATTTT. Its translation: CASSNHYYIDTQYF. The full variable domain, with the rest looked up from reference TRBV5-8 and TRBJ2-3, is EAGVTQSPTHLIKTRGQQATLRCSPISGHTSVYWYQQALGLGLQFLLWYDEGEERNRGNFPPRFSGRQFPNYSSELNVNALELEDSALYLCASSNHYYIDTQYFGPGTRLTVL.

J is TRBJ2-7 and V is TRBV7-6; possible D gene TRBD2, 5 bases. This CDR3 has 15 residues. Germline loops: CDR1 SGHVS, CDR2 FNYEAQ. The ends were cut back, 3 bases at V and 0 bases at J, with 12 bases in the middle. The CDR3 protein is CASSLGAGSSYEQYF. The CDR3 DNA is TGTGCCAGCAGCTTGGGAGCCGGATCCTCCTACGAGCAGTACTTC. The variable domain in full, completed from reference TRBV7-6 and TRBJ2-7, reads GAGVSQSPRYKVTKRGQDVALRCDPISGHVSLYWYRQALGQGPEFLTYFNYEAQQDKSGLPNDRFSAERPEGSISTLTIQRTEQRDSAMYRCASSLGAGSSYEQYFGPGTRLTVT.

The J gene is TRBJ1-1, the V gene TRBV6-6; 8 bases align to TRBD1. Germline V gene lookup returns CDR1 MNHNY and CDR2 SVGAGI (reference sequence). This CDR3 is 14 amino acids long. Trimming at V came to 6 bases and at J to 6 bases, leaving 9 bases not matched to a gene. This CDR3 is CASRGQGSSPEAFF. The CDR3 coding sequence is TGTGCCAGCAGAGGACAGGGAAGTTCCCCTGAAGCTTTCTTT.

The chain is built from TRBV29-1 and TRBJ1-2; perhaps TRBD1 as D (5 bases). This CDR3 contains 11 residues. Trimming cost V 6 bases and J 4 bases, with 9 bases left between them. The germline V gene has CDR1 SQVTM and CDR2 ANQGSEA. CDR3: CSVRDSYGYTF. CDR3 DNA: TGCAGCGTCCGGGACTCCTATGGCTACACCTTC.

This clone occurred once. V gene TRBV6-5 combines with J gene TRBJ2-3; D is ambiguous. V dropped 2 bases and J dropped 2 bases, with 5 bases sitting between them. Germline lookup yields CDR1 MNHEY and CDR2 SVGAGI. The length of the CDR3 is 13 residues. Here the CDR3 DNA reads TGTGCCAGCAGTTACCGGTACACAGATACGCAGTATTTT. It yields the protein CASSYRYTDTQYF.

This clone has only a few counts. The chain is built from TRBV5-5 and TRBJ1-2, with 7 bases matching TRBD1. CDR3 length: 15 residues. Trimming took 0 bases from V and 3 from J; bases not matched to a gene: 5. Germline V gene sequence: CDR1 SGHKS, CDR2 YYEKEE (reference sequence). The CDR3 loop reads CASSLVARGDYGYTF. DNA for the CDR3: TGTGCCAGCAGCTTGGTAGCCAGGGGGGACTATGGCTACACCTTC.

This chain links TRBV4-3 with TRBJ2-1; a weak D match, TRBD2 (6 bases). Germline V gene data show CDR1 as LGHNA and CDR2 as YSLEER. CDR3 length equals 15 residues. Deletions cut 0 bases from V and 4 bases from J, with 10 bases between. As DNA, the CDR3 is TGCGCCAGCAGCCAAGATCCGGCGGGGTACAATGAGCAGTTCTTC. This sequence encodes CASSQDPAGYNEQFF.

The CDR3 nucleotides are TGTGCCAGCAGTGTCCGCAGGGGGCACATTGAAGCTTTCTTT. It translates to CASSVRRGHIEAFF. The rearrangement links TRBV2 to TRBJ1-1; 8 bases are shared with TRBD1. The CDR3 is 14 amino acids. Germline V gene data show CDR1 as SNHLY and CDR2 as FYNNEI. V gave up 4 bases and J gave up 7 bases; unmatched junction bases: 8.

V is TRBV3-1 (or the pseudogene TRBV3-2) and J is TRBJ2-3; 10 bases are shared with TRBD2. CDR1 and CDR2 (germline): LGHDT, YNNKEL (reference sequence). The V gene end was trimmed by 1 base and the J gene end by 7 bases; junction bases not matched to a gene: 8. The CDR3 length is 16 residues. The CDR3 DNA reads TGTGCCAGCAGCCAAGGGCTTCTAGCGGGGGCTTATACGCAGTATTTT. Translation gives CASSQGLLAGAYTQYF.